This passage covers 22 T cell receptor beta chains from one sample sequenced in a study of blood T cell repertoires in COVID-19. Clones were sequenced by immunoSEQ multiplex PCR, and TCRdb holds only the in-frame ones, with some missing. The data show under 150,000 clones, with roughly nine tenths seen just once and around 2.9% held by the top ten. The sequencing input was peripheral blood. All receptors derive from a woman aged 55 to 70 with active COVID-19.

Here the CDR3 DNA reads TGTGCCAGCAGTCCTAAGGGAGGGGCCGGGGAGCTGTTTTTT. Its translation: CASSPKGGAGELFF. This chain uses TRBV6-6 with TRBJ2-2, with 7 bases aligning to TRBD2. The trim removed 5 bases at V and 6 bases at J, leaving 6 bases unmatched. Germline CDR1 reads MNHNY; CDR2 reads SVGAGI (reference sequence). This CDR3 is 14 amino acids long.

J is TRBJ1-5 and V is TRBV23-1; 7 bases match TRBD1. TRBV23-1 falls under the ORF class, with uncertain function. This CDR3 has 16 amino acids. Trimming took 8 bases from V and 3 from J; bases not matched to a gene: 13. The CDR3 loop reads CASLRRDRGNNQPQHF. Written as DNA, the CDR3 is TGCGCCAGCCTTAGAAGGGACAGAGGTAACAATCAGCCCCAGCATTTT.

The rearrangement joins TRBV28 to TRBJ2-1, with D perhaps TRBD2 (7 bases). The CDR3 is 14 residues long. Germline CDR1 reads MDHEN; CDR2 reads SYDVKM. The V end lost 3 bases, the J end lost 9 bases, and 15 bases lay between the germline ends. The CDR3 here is CASSFRGGGPEQFF. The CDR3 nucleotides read TGTGCCAGCAGTTTTAGAGGCGGGGGCCCTGAGCAGTTCTTC.

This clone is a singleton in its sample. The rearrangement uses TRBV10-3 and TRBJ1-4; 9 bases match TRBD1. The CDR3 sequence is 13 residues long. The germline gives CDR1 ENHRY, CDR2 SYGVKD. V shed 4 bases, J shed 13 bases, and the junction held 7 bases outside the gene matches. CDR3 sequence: CAISVRTGEGLFF. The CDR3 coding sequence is TGTGCCATCAGTGTGAGGACAGGGGAAGGACTGTTTTTT.

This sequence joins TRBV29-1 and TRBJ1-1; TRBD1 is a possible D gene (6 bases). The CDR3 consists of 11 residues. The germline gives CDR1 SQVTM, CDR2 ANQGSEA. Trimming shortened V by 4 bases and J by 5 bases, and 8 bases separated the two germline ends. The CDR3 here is CSVAGATEAFF. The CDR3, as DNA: TGCAGCGTTGCAGGGGCGACTGAAGCTTTCTTT.

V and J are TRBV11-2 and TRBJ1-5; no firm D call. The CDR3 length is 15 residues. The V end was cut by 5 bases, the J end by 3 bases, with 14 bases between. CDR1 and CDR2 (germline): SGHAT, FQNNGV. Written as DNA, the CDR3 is TGTGCCAGCAGCCAGACATACACGAACAATCAGCCCCAGCATTTT. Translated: CASSQTYTNNQPQHF.

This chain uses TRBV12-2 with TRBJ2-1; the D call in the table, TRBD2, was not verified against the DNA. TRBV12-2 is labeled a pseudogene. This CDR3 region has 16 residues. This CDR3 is CASRLRLAGPPDEQFF. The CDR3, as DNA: TGTGCAAGTCGCTTGAGACTAGCGGGGCCTCCGGATGAGCAGTTCTTC.

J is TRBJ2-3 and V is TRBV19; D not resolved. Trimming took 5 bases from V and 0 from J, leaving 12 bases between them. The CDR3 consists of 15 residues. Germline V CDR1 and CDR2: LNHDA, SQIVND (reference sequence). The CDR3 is CASSDYRSSTDTQYF. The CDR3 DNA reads TGTGCCAGTAGTGATTACAGATCTAGCACAGATACGCAGTATTTT.

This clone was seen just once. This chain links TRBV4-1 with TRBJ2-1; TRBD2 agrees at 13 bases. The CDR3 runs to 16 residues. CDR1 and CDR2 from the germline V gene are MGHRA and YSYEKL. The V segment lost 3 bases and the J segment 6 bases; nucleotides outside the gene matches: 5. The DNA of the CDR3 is TGCGCCAGCAGCCATGACCGGACTAGCGGGAGCAATGAGCAGTTCTTC. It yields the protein CASSHDRTSGSNEQFF.

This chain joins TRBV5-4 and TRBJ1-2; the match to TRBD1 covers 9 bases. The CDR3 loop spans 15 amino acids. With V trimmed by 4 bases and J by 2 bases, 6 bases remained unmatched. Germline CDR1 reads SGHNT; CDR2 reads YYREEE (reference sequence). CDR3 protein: CASSGQGRENYGYTF. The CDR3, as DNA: TGTGCCAGCAGCGGACAGGGGAGAGAGAACTATGGCTACACCTTC.

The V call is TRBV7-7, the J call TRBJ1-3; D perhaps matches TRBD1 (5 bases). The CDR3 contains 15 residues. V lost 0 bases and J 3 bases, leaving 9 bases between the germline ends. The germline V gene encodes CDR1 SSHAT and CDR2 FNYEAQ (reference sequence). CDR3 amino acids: CASSLALGLGNTIYF. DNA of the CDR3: TGTGCCAGCAGCTTAGCGCTGGGGCTTGGAAACACCATATATTTT.

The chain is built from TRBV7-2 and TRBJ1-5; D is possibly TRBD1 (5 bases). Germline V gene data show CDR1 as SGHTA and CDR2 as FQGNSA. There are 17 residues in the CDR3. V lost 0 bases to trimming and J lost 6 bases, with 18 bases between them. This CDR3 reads CASSLAPDRILAQPQHF. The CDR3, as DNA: TGTGCCAGCAGCTTAGCCCCCGACAGAATCCTCGCTCAGCCCCAGCATTTT.

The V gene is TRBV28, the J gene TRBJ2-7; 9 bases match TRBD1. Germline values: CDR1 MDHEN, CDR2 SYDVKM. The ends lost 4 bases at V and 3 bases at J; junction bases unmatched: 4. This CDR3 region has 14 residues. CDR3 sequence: CASSSDRGYYEQYF. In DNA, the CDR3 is TGTGCCAGCAGTTCGGACAGGGGCTACTACGAGCAGTACTTC.

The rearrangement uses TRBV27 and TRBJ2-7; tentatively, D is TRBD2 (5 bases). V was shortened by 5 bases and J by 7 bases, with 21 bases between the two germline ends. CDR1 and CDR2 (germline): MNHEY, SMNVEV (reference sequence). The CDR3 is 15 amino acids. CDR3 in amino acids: CASSRRPSGVLEQYF. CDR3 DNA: TGTGCCAGCAGTAGGAGGCCTAGTGGGGTACTGGAGCAGTACTTC.

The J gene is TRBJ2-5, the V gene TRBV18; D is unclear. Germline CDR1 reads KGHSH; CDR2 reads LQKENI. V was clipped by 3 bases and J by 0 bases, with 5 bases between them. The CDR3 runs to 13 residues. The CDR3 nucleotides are TGTGCCAGCTCACCTAAGCACCAAGAGACCCAGTACTTC. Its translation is CASSPKHQETQYF.

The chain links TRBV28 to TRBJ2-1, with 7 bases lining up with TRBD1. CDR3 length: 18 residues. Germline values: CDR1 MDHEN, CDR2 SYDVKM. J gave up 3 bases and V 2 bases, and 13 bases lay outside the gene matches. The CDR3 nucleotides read TGTGCCAGCAGTTTACCCCCCACAGGGGTTTTATACTACAATGAGCAGTTCTTC. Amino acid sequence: CASSLPPTGVLYYNEQFF.

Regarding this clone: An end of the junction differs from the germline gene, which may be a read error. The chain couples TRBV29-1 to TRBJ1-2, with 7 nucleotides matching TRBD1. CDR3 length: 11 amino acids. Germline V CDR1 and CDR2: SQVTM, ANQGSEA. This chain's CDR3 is CSVGTAGGYTF. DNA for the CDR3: TGCAGCGTAGGGACAGCGGGGGGCTACACTTTC.

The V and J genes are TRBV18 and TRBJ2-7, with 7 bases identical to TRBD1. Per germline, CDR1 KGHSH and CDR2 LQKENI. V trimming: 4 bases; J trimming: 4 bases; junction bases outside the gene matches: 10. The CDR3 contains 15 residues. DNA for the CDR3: TGTGCCAGCTCACAAGTGACAGGGCGATTGTACGAGCAGTACTTC. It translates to CASSQVTGRLYEQYF. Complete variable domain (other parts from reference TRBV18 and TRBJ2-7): NAGVMQNPRHLVRRRGQEARLRCSPMKGHSHVYWYRQLPEEGLKFMVYLQKENIIDESGMPKERFSAEFPKEGPSILRIQQVVRGDSAAYFCASSQVTGRLYEQYFGPGTRLTVT.

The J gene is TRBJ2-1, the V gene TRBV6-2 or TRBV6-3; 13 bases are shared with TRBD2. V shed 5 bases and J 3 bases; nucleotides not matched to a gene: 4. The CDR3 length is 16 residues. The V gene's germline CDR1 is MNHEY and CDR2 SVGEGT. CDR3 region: CASSTGLAGLYNEQFF. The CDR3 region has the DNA TGTGCCAGCAGTACGGGACTAGCGGGACTCTACAATGAGCAGTTCTTC.

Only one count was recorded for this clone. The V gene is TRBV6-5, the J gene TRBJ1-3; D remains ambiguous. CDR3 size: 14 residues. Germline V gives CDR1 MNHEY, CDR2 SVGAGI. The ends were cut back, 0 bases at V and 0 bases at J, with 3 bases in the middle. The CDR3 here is CASSYSSSGNTIYF. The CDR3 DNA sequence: TGTGCCAGCAGTTACTCGAGCTCTGGAAACACCATATATTTT.

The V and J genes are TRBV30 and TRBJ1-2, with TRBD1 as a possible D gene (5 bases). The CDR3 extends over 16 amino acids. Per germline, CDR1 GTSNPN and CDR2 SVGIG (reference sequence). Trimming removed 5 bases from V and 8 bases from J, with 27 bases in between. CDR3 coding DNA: TGTGCCTGGGAGAATCCGCGGCAGGGAAGTTTGGGAGGCTACACCTTC. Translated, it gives CAWENPRQGSLGGYTF.

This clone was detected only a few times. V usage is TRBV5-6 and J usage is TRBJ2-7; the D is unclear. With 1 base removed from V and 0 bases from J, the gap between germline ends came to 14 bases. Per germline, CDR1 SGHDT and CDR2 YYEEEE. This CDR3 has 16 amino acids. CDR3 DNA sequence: TGTGCCAGCAGCTTGCCCTTATTGAAGAGCTCCTACGAGCAGTACTTC. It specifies CASSLPLLKSSYEQYF.